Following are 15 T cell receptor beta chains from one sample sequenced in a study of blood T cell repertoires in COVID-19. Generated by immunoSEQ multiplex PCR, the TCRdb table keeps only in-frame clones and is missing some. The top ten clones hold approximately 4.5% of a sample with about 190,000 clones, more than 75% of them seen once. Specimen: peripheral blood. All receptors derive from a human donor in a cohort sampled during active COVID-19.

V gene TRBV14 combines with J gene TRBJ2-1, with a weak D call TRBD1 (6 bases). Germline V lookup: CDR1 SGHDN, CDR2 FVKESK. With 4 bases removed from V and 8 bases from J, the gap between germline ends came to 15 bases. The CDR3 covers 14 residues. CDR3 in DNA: TGTGCCAGCAGCCGAATTTACAGGGTCGATGAGCAGTTCTTC. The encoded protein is CASSRIYRVDEQFF.

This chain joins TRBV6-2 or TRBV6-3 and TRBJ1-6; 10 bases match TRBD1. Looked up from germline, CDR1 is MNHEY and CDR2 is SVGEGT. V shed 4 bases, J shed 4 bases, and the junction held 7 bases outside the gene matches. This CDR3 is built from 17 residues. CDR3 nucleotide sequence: TGTGCCAGCAGTTCGACCCGGACAGGGGGGTATAATTCACCCCTCCACTTT. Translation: CASSSTRTGGYNSPLHF.

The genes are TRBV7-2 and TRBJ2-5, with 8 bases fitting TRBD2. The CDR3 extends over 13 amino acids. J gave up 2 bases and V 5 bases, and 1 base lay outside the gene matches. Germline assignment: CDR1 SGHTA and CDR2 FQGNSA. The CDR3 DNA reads TGTGCCAGCAGCCCGGGGGGGCAAGAGACCCAGTACTTC. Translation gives CASSPGGQETQYF.

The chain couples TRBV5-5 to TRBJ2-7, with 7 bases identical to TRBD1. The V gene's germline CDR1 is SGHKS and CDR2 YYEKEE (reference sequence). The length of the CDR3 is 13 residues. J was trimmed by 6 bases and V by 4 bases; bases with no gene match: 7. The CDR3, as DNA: TGTGCCAGCAGCCCCTTACAGGGGACCGAGCAGTACTTC. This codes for CASSPLQGTEQYF.

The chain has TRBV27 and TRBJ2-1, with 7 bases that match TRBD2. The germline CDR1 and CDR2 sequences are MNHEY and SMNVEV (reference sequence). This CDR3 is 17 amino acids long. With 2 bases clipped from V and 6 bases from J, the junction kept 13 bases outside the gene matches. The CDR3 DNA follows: TGTGCCAGCAGTTTACTCGGTTTCGGGGAGGGAGGCAATGAGCAGTTCTTC. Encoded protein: CASSLLGFGEGGNEQFF.

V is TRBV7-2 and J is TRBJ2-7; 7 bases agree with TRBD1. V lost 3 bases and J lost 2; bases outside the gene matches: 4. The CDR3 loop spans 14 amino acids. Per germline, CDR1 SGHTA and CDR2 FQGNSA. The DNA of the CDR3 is TGTGCCAGCAGCTTTTACAGGGGCGCCTACGAGCAGTACTTC. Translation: CASSFYRGAYEQYF. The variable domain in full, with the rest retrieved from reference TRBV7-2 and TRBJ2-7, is GAGVSQSPSNKVTEKGKDVELRCDPISGHTALYWYRQSLGQGLEFLIYFQGNSAPDKSGLPSDRFSAERTGGSVSTLTIQRTQQEDSAVYLCASSFYRGAYEQYFGPGTRLTVT.

The CDR3 sequence: CSASRRLAGRLQETQYF. The DNA of the CDR3 is TGCAGTGCTAGTAGGCGGCTAGCGGGGCGCCTACAAGAGACCCAGTACTTC. V gene TRBV20-1 combines with J gene TRBJ2-5; 9 bases align to TRBD2. CDR3 length equals 17 residues. Looked up from germline, CDR1 is DFQATT and CDR2 is SNEGSKA (reference sequence). J gave up 2 bases and V 3 bases, and 13 bases lay outside the gene matches.

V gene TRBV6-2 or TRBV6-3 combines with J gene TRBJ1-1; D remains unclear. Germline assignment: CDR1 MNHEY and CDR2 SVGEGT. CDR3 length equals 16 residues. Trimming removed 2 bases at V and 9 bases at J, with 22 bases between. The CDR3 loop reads CASSYAARMNGLKAFF. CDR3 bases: TGTGCCAGCAGTTACGCGGCCCGGATGAATGGACTGAAAGCTTTCTTT.

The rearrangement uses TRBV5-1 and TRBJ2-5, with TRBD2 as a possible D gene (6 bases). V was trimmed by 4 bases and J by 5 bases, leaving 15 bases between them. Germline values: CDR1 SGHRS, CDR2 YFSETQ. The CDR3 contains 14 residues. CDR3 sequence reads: CASSPGGGRETQYF. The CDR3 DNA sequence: TGCGCCAGCAGCCCAGGAGGAGGGCGGGAGACCCAGTACTTC.

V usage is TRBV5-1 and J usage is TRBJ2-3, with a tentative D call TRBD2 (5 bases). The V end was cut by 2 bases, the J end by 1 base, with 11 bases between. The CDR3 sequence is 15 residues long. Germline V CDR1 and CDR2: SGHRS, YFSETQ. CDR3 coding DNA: TGCGCCAGCAGCTTCAAGGCCGGGGGCACAGATACGCAGTATTTT. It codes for CASSFKAGGTDTQYF.

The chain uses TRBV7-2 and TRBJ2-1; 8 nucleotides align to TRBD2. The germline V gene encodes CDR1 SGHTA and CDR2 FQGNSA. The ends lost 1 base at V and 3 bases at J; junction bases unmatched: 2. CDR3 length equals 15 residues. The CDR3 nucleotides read TGTGCCAGCAGCTTAGACGGGGGGGACTACAATGAGCAGTTCTTC. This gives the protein CASSLDGGDYNEQFF.

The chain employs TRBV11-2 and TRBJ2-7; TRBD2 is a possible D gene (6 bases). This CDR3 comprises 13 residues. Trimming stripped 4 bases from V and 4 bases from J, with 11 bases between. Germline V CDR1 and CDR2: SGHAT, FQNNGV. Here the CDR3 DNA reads TGTGCCAGCAGCTGGGGGACTCAATACGAGCAGTACTTC. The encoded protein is CASSWGTQYEQYF.

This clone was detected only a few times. The CDR3 region has the DNA TGTGCCAGCAGTGAGTGGGAGGTCTACACCTTC. Protein sequence: CASSEWEVYTF. The V call is TRBV2, the J call TRBJ1-2; D is unresolved. With 3 bases removed from V and 10 bases from J, the gap between germline ends came to 9 bases. Germline V lookup: CDR1 SNHLY, CDR2 FYNNEI. This CDR3 region has 11 residues.

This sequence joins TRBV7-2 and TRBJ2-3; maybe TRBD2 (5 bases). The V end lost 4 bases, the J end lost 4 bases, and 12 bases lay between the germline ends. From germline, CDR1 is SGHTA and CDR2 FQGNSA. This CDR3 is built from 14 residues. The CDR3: CASSSVGDADTQYF. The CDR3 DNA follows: TGTGCCAGCAGCTCAGTGGGAGACGCAGATACGCAGTATTTT.

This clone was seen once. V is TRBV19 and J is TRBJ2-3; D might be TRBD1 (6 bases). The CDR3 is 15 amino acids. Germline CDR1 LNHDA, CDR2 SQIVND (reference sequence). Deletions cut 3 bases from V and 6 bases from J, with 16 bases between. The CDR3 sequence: CASSIGGSLADTQYF. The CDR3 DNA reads TGTGCCAGTAGTATTGGGGGCTCGCTGGCGGATACGCAGTATTTT.